This T cell receptor beta chain was obtained from a study of T cell responses to AZD1222 COVID-19 vaccine listed by TCRdb under 2021. Some background on the complete study: AZD1222 recipients whose second dose came at about 4 weeks and those whose second dose came at about 12 weeks were combined into one group, since spike-specific TCR depth and breadth did not differ between the two schedules. Trial participants were enrolled by age into subgroups of 18-55, 56-69 and 70-plus years, and 148, 28 and 57 TCR-sequenced participants, respectively, were included in these subgroups. TCR sequencing was performed for 230 to 250 trial participants, of whom about 200 were given two doses of AZD1222 and around 26 were given two doses of MenACWY control vaccine.

The CDR3 regions of human TCRbeta chains were analyzed by immunosequencing. In the authors' own workflow: Repertoire TCRs were checked for matches against a reference library of SARS-CoV-2-specific TCRs that had been generated using the MIRA antigen-specificity platform. Breadth meant the fraction of unique TCRs that were SARS-CoV-2-associated, whereas depth meant the fraction of total T cells that were SARS-CoV-2-associated. Each spike-specific TCR was assigned to its reactive spike region and to a CD4 or CD8 class using the MIRA data. Log10-transformed breadth and depth values were compared by one-way ANOVA with Sidak's multiple comparisons tests. TCRdb retrieved this table from immuneACCESS and kept in-frame rearrangements only. Not all clones are present; in checked studies, unresolved V genes account for under half, and no reason is known for the remainder. V and J calls and clone size come straight from that table; D and trimming were deduced from the DNA. The sample table records some 130,000 clones; 84% of these occur just once. Over 4% of the sample lies in the top ten.

A remark on this clone: The clone's antigen remains unknown. Per-nucleotide qualities are absent, and no much larger clonotype sits a single base away.

The CDR3 runs 14 amino acids, cysteine and phenylalanine included. The entry retains the CDR3 DNA only, 42 bases that are in frame from base 1. Here V drops 7 bases and J drops 0 bases, and the junction holds 5 bases not matched to any gene. CDR1 and CDR2 (SNHLY, FYNNEI) derive from the germline V gene. The time point label here, explained by the study, means: baseline before first vaccination. Vaccinee samples were obtained from the UK trials COV001 and COV002, which included a single-blind randomized controlled phase 2/3 trial of AZD1222 (ChAdOx1 nCoV-19) in healthy adults. Trial participant PBMC samples were collected at day 0 and day 28 after the second dose for TCRbeta chain sequencing. What the work shows at the level of the full study, not this receptor alone: Most participants were white British and females outnumbered males, and the authors suggested that clonal diversity may have been underestimated. A significant rise in spike-specific TCR breadth and depth was observed after two AZD1222 doses relative to day 0 and relative to MenACWY recipients. The 56-69-year group was small, and its depth increase did not reach significance, likely because of low power. Conclusions about previously exposed vaccinees were limited because only six AZD1222 recipients were SARS-CoV-2 seropositive at baseline. Epitopes outside the regions mutated in the B.1.351 and B.1.1.7 variants were reportedly recognized by nearly half of the unique spike-specific TCRs. Because no day 14 peak-response samples were available, the repertoires could be characterized only after the peak T cell response. Vaccine-associated CD4 TCRs spanned the whole spike protein, with dominant responses in regions 160-218 and 743-854.

The material was peripheral blood, obtained on day 0 of AZD1222 vaccination. The TCR was taken from an adult in good health. The rearranged segments are TRBV2 and TRBJ1-1, with 7 bases in between that match TRBD1. The nucleotide sequence is TGTGCCAGCATTCTGGGACAGCTGAACACTGAAGCTTTCTTT. The resulting protein is CASILGQLNTEAFF. The variable domain in full, with residues beyond the CDR3 obtained from the reference TRBV2 and TRBJ1-1 genes, is EPEVTQTPSHQVTQMGQEVILRCVPISNHLYFYWYRQILGQKVEFLVSFYNNEISEKSEIFDDQFSVERPDGSNFTLKIRSTKLEDSAMYFCASILGQLNTEAFFGQGTRLTVV.